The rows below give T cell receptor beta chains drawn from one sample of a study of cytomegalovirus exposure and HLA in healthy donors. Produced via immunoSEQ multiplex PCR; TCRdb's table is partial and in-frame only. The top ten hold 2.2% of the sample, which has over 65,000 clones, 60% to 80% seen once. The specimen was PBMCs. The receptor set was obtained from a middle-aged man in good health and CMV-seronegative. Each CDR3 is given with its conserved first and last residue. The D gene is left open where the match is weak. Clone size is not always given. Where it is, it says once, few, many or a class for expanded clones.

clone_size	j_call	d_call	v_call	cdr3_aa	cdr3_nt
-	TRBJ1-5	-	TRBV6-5	CASSYSGESNQPQHF	TGTGCCAGCAGTTACTCCGGGGAGAGCAATCAGCCCCAGCATTTT
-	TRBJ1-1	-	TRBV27	CASSSGQNTEAFF	TGTGCCAGCAGTTCGGGACAGAACACTGAAGCTTTCTTT
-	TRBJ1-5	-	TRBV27	CASATGGQPQHF	TGTGCCAGCGCGACGGGGGGACAGCCCCAGCATTTT
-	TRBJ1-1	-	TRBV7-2	CASRLGYRNTEAFF	TGTGCCAGCAGACTAGGGTATCGGAACACTGAAGCTTTCTTT
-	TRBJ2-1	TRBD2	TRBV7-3	CASRHGLAGEGSNEQFF	TGTGCCAGCAGGCATGGACTAGCGGGAGAAGGGAGCAATGAGCAGTTCTTC
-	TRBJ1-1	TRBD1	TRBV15	CATSRGVGQGEAEAFF	TGTGCCACCAGCAGAGGGGTCGGACAGGGTGAGGCTGAAGCTTTCTTT
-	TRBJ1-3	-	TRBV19	CASRGVRQSSGNTIYF	TGTGCCAGTAGAGGGGTCCGACAGAGCTCTGGAAACACCATATATTTT
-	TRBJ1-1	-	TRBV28	CASSLRSFSNTEAFF	TGTGCCAGCAGTTTGAGGAGTTTTTCGAACACTGAAGCTTTCTTT
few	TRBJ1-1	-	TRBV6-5	CASRLNTEAFF	TGTGCCAGCAGACTTAACACTGAAGCTTTCTTT
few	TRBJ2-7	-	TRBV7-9	CASSFVGGEQYF	TGTGCCAGCAGCTTTGTCGGCGGCGAGCAGTACTTC
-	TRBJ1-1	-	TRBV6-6	CASSPRRSTEAFF	TGTGCCAGCAGCCCACGCAGGTCCACTGAAGCTTTCTTT
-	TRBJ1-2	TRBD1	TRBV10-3	CAIRGQNSNYGYTF	TGTGCCATCAGGGGACAGAATTCTAACTATGGCTACACCTTC
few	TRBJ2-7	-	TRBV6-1	CASSEAQGHGDEQYF	TGTGCCAGCAGTGAAGCGCAAGGGCACGGGGACGAGCAGTACTTC
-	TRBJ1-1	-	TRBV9	CASSVTGQEAFF	TGTGCCAGCAGCGTAACTGGTCAAGAAGCTTTCTTT
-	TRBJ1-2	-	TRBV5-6	CASSAWGGTVGYTF	TGTGCCAGCAGCGCCTGGGGGGGCACCGTCGGCTACACCTTC
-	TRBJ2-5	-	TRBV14	CASSPLLAVKTQYF	TGTGCCAGCAGCCCCTTACTAGCCGTGAAGACCCAGTACTTC
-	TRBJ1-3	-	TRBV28	CASSPLRLGGRPRNRGNTIYF	TGTGCCAGCAGTCCCCTCCGGCTGGGAGGACGACCTAGGAATAGGGGAAACACCATATATTTT
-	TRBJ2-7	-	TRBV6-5	CASRPGGVYEQYF	TGTGCCAGCAGACCCGGCGGAGTCTACGAGCAGTACTTC
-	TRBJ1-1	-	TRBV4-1	CASSQEVGARNTEAFF	TGCGCCAGCAGCCAAGAAGTGGGGGCCAGAAACACTGAAGCTTTCTTT
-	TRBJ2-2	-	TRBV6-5	CASSYSGGWTGELFF	TGTGCCAGCAGTTACTCGGGGGGTTGGACCGGGGAGCTGTTTTTT
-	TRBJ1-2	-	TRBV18	CASSPLGGEYGYTF	TGTGCCAGCTCACCATTGGGGGGAGAATATGGCTACACCTTC
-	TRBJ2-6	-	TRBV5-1	CASSPATSGANVLTF	TGCGCCAGCAGCCCTGCGACTTCTGGGGCCAACGTCCTGACTTTC
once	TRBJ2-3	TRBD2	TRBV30	CAWSVSGVDTQYF	TGTGCCTGGAGTGTAAGCGGGGTGGATACGCAGTATTTT
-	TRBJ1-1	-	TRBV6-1	CASRFGRYEAFF	TGTGCCAGCAGGTTCGGCAGGTATGAAGCTTTCTTT
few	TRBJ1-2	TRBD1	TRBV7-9	CASSLARTGASGYTF	TGTGCCAGCAGCTTAGCTCGGACAGGGGCGTCGGGCTACACCTTC
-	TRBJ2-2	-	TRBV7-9	CASSLRTAYTGELFF	TGTGCCAGCAGCTTACGAACAGCCTACACCGGGGAGCTGTTTTTT
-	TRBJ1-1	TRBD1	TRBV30	CAWRGTGGYTEAFF	TGTGCCTGGAGAGGGACAGGGGGTTACACTGAAGCTTTCTTT
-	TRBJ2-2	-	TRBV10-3	CAISESSQISAGELFF	TGTGCCATCAGTGAGTCTTCCCAAATTAGTGCCGGGGAGCTGTTTTTT
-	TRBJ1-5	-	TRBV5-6	CASSFEGQGMRSNQPQHF	TGTGCCAGCAGTTTTGAAGGGCAGGGCATGAGGAGCAATCAGCCCCAGCATTTT
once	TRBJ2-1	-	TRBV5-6	CASSLSGGYSSEQFF	TGTGCCAGCAGCTTGAGTGGAGGCTATTCATCGGAGCAGTTCTTC
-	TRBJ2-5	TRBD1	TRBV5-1	CASTITGVQETQYF	TGCGCCAGCACCATAACAGGGGTTCAAGAGACCCAGTACTTC
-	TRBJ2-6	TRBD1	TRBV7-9	CASSDRDTGANVLTF	TGTGCCAGCAGCGACAGGGATACTGGGGCCAACGTCCTGACTTTC
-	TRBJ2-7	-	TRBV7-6	CASSLGSRPYEQYF	TGTGCCAGCAGCTTAGGCTCTAGGCCTTACGAGCAGTACTTC
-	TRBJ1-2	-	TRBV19	CASSTPLVSYGYTF	TGTGCCAGTAGTACCCCTCTGGTTAGCTATGGCTACACCTTC
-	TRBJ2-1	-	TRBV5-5	CASSSIVSIGEQFF	TGTGCCAGCAGCTCCATAGTATCGATTGGTGAGCAGTTCTTC
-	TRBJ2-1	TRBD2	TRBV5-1	CASSRGLAGVNEQFF	TGCGCCAGCAGCCGGGGTCTAGCGGGAGTAAATGAGCAGTTCTTC
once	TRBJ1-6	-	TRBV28	CASSLGGGGGSPLHF	TGTGCCAGCAGTTTGGGTGGGGGAGGCGGCTCACCCCTCCACTTT
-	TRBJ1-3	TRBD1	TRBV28	CASSLTMTGSGNTIYF	TGTGCCAGCAGCCTTACAATGACAGGGTCTGGAAACACCATATATTTT
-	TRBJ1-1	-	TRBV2	CASSEARGGTSEAFF	TGTGCCAGCAGTGAAGCGCGGGGGGGGACTTCTGAAGCTTTCTTT
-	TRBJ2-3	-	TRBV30	CAWSVGVSRTDTQYF	TGTGCCTGGAGTGTTGGTGTCAGTCGCACAGATACGCAGTATTTT
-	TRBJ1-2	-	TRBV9	CASSADSYGYTF	TGTGCCAGCAGCGCGGACAGTTATGGCTACACCTTC
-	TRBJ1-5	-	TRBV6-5	CASSYLPGDNQPQHF	TGTGCCAGCAGTTATCTCCCCGGGGACAATCAGCCCCAGCATTTT
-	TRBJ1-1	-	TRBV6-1	CASRAHTEAFF	TGTGCCAGCAGGGCTCACACTGAAGCTTTCTTT
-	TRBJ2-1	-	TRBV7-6	CASSLAAGRYNEQFF	TGTGCCAGCAGCTTAGCGGCAGGGCGCTACAATGAGCAGTTCTTC
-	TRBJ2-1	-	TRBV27	CASSLSQWGDNEQFF	TGTGCCAGCAGTTTATCCCAGTGGGGGGACAATGAGCAGTTCTTC
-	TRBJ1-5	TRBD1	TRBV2	CASSGTGKAGPQHF	TGTGCCAGCAGTGGGACAGGCAAAGCGGGGCCCCAGCATTTT
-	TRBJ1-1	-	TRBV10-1	CASSAVRGSTEAFF	TGCGCCAGCAGTGCGGTACGAGGGAGCACTGAAGCTTTCTTT
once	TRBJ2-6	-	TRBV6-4	CASSPRAGPRYGANVLTF	TGTGCCAGCAGCCCCAGGGCAGGCCCCCGGTATGGGGCCAACGTCCTGACTTTC
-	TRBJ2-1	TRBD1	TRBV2	CASSETGGEQFF	TGTGCCAGCAGTGAGACAGGGGGCGAGCAGTTCTTC
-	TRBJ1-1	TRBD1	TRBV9	CASSPTGQPNTEAFF	TGTGCCAGCAGCCCAACGGGACAGCCGAACACTGAAGCTTTCTTT
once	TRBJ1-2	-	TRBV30	CAWSFGLSYGYTF	TGTGCCTGGAGTTTTGGACTGTCCTATGGCTACACCTTC
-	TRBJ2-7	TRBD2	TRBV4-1	CASSTTSAYEQYF	TGCGCCAGCAGCACGACTAGCGCCTACGAGCAGTACTTC
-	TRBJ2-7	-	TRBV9	CASSVGVGDFYEQYF	TGTGCCAGCAGCGTAGGGGTGGGGGACTTCTACGAGCAGTACTTC
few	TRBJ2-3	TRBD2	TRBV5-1	CASSSWREGTDTQYF	TGCGCCAGCAGCTCCTGGCGGGAGGGCACAGATACGCAGTATTTT
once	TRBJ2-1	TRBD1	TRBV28	CASSEDRESYNEQFF	TGTGCCAGCAGCGAAGACAGGGAGAGTTACAATGAGCAGTTCTTC
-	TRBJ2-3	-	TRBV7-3	CASSLMGQASTDTQYF	TGTGCCAGCAGCTTAATGGGGCAGGCAAGCACAGATACGCAGTATTTT
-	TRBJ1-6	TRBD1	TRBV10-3	CAISYRDSAFNSPLHF	TGTGCCATCTCATACCGGGACAGTGCATTTAATTCACCCCTCCACTTT
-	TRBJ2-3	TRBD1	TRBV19	CASSIRQGYTDTQYF	TGTGCCAGTAGTATCAGACAGGGATACACAGATACGCAGTATTTT
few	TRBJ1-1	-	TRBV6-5	CASSNRVNTEAFF	TGTGCCAGCAGTAACAGGGTGAACACTGAAGCTTTCTTT
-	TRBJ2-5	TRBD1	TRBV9	CASSVLTGRGETQYF	TGTGCCAGCAGCGTACTAACGGGCAGGGGGGAGACCCAGTACTTC